Included here is one T cell receptor beta chain sequence, with context. What it binds is unknown. Sequencing libraries made from TCR beta cDNA carried unique molecular identifiers. The authors obtained roughly 0.5 million cDNA molecules from roughly 1 to 10 million T cells. One entry per CDR3 protein, called by TCRdb with MiXCR from the PCR reads. The repertoire holds 740,000 or so distinct CDR3 sequences, with about 53% as singletons. This record belongs to a study of post-analysis software for immune sequencing data. Findings of the study overall: Under the F measure, samples that were prepared in one batch clustered strongly together. Versus controls, multiple sclerosis patients showed significantly lower diversity (normalized Chao1). About 5 TRBV segments were significantly more frequent in patients than in controls. TRBV5-6, TRBV5-1 and TRBV20-1 were among these segments.

This CDR3 region has 15 residues. V lost 4 bases and J lost 0, with 14 bases in between. The germline CDR1 and CDR2 sequences are SQVTM and ANQGSEA. This sequence originates from a girl aged 5-17 years with multiple sclerosis. The chain joins TRBV29-1 to TRBJ2-3; perhaps TRBD2 as D (5 bases). Specimen: blood. The CDR3 spells CSVAGGRTSTDTQYF. CDR3 in DNA: TGCAGCGTTGCTGGCGGGCGAACTAGCACAGATACGCAGTATTTT.